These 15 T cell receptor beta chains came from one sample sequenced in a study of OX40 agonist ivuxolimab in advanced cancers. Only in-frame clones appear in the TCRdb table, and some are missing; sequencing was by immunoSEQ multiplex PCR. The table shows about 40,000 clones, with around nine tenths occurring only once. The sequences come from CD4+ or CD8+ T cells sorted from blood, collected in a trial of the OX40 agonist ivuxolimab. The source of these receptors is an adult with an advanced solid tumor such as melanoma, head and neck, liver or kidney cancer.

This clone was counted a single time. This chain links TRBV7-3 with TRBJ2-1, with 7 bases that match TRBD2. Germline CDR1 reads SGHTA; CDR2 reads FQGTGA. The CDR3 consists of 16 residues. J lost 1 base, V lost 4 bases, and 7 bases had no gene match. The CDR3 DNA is TGTGCCAGCAGCTCGATTAGCGGGTCGTCCTACAATGAGCAGTTCTTC. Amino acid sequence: CASSSISGSSYNEQFF.

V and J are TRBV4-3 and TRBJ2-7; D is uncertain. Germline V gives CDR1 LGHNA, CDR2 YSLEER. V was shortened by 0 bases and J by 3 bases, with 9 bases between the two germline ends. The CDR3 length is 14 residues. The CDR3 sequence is CASSQDARNYEQYF. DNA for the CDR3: TGCGCCAGCAGCCAAGACGCCAGGAACTACGAGCAGTACTTC.

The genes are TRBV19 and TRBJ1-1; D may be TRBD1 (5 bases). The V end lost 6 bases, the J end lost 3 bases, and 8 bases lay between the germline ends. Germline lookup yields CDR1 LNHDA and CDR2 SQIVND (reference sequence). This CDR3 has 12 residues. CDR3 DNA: TGTGCCAGTAGCAGGGACTACACTGAAGCTTTCTTT. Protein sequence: CASSRDYTEAFF.

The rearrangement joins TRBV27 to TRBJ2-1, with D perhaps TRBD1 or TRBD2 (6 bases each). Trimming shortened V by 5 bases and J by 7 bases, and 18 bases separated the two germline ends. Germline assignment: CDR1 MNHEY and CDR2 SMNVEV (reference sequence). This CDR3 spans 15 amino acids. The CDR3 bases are TGTGCCAGCAGTCCTTTAGGGGGGAAACGGAATGAGCAGTTCTTC. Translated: CASSPLGGKRNEQFF.

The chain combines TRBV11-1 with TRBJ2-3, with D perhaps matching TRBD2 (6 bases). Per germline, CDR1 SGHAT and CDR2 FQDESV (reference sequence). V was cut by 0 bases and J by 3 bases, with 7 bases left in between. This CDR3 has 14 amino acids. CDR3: CASSLARGTDTQYF. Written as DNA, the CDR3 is TGTGCCAGCAGCTTAGCGCGGGGTACAGATACGCAGTATTTT.

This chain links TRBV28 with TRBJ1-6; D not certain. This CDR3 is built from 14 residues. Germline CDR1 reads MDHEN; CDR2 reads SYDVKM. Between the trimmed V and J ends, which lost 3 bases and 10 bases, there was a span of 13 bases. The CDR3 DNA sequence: TGTGCCAGCAGTTTCGCCAGCCCCATCTCACCCCTCCACTTT. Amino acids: CASSFASPISPLHF. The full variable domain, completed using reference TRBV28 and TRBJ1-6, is DVKVTQSSRYLVKRTGEKVFLECVQDMDHENMFWYRQDPGLGLRLIYFSYDVKMKEKGDIPEGYSVSREKKERFSLILESASTNQTSMYLCASSFASPISPLHFGNGTRLTVT.

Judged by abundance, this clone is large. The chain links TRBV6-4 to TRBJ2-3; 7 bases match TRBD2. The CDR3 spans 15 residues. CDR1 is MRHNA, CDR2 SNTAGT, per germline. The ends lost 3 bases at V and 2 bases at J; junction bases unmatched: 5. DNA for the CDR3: TGTGCCAGCAGTGATCGACGGGGGGACACAGATACGCAGTATTTT. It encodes CASSDRRGDTDTQYF.

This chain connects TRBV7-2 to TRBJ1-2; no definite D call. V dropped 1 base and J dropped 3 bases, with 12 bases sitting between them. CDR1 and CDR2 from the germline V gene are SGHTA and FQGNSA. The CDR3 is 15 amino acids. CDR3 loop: CASSLDRRGYYGYTF. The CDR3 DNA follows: TGTGCCAGCAGCTTAGATCGTCGTGGGTACTATGGCTACACCTTC.

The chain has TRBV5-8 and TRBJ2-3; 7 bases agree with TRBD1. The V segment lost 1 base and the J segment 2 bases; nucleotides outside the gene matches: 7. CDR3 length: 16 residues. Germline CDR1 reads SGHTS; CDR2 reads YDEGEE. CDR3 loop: CASSLRDSEYTDTQYF. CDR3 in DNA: TGTGCCAGCAGCTTGAGGGACAGCGAGTACACAGATACGCAGTATTTT.

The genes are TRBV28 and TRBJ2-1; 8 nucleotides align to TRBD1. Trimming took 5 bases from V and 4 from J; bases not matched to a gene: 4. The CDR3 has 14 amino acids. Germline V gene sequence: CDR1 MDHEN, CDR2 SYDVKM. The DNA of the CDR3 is TGTGCCAGCAGTGACAGGGGCGCGTACAATGAGCAGTTCTTC. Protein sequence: CASSDRGAYNEQFF.

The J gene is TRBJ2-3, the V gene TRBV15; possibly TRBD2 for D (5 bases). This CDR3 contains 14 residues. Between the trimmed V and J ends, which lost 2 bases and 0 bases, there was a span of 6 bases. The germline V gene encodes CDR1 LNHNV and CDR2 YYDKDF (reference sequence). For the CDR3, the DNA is TGTGCCACCAGCAGACGACTAAGCACAGATACGCAGTATTTT. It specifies CATSRRLSTDTQYF.

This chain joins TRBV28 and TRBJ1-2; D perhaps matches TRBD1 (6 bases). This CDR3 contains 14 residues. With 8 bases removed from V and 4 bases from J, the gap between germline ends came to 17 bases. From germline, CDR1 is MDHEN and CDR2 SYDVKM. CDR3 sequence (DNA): TGTGCCAGCGTTGGGGGGGGCGCGGGCTATGGCTACACCTTC. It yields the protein CASVGGGAGYGYTF.

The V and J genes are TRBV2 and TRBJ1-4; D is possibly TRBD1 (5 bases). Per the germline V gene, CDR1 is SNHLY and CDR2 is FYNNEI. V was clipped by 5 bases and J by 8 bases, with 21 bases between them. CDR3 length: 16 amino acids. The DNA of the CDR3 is TGTGCCAGCAGTCCCTCGGGGCACCGCATGGGCGAAAAACTGTTTTTT. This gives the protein CASSPSGHRMGEKLFF. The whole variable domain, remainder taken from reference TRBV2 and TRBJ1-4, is EPEVTQTPSHQVTQMGQEVILRCVPISNHLYFYWYRQILGQKVEFLVSFYNNEISEKSEIFDDQFSVERPDGSNFTLKIRSTKLEDSAMYFCASSPSGHRMGEKLFFGSGTQLSVL.

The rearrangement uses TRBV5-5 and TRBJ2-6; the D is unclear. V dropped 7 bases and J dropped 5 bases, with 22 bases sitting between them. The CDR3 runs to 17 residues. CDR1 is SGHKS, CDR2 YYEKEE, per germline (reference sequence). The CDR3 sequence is CASVLLLAQSRANVLTF. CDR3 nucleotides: TGTGCCAGCGTTCTATTGCTCGCACAAAGTCGGGCCAACGTCCTGACTTTC.

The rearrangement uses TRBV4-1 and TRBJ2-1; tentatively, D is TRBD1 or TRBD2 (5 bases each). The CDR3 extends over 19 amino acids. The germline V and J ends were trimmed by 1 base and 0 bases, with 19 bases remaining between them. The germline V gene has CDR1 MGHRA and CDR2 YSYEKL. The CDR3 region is CASSQVTSGAESSYNEQFF. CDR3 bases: TGCGCCAGCAGCCAAGTTACTAGTGGGGCAGAAAGCTCCTACAATGAGCAGTTCTTC.